This section outlines one T cell receptor (beta chain) sequence together with its context. CDR1 and CDR2 (germline): SGHRS, YFSETQ. The ends lost 2 bases at V and 1 base at J; junction bases unmatched: 6. CDR3 size: 15 residues. The source of the sample is a study of control samples from healthy donors and cancer patients. Generated by immunoSEQ multiplex PCR, the TCRdb table keeps only in-frame clones and is missing some. Among more than 50,000 clones listed, 75% to 95% were seen once. V and J are TRBV5-1 and TRBJ2-7, with TRBD2 matching 7 bases. The sequence was obtained from a woman in her forties or fifties with colorectal cancer. The specimen sequenced was PBMCs. Here the CDR3 reads CASSLASGISYEQYF. The CDR3 DNA sequence: TGCGCCAGCAGCTTAGCCAGCGGGATTTCCTACGAGCAGTACTTC.